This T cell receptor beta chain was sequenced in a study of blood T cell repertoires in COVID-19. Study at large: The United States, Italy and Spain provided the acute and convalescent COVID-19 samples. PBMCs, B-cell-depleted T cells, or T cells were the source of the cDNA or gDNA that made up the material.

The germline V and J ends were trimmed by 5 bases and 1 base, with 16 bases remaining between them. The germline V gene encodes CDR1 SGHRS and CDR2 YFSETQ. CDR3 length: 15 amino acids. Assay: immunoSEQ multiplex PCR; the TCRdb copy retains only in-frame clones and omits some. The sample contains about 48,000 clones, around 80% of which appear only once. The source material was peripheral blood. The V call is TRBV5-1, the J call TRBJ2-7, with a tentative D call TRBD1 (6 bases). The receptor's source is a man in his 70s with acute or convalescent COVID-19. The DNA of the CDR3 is TGCGCCAGCAGAACCCCAGGGGCCCCATCCTACGAGCAGTACTTC. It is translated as CASRTPGAPSYEQYF.